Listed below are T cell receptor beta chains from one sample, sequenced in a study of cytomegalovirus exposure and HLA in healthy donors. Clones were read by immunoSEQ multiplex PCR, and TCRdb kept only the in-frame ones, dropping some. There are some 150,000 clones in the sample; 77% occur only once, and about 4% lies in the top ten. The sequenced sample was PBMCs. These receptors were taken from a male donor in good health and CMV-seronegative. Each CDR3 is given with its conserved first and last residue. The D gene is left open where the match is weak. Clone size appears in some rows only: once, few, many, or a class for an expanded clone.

CDR3 DNA: TGTGCCAGTAGTATGGACAGGAGCTCCTATAATTCACCCCTCCACTTT
CDR3 protein: CASSMDRSSYNSPLHF
D gene: TRBD1
V gene: TRBV19
J gene: TRBJ1-6
clone size: .

CDR3 DNA: TGTGCCAGCACCCCTAGACGGGTCTCGCTATACTACAATGAGCAGTTCTTC
CDR3 protein: CASTPRRVSLYYNEQFF
D gene: .
V gene: TRBV21-1
J gene: TRBJ2-1
clone size: .

CDR3 DNA: TGTGCCAGCAGTGATTGGCAGGGGGTATCTGAAGCTTTCTTT
CDR3 protein: CASSDWQGVSEAFF
D gene: TRBD1
V gene: TRBV25-1
J gene: TRBJ1-1
clone size: .

CDR3 DNA: TGCGCCAGCAGTGAGCCGGGGCAAGAGACCCAGTACTTC
CDR3 protein: CASSEPGQETQYF
D gene: .
V gene: TRBV10-1
J gene: TRBJ2-5
clone size: .

CDR3 DNA: TGTGCCAGCAGCCAAGAGGTGACGCGACTAGCGGGGGGGCTAAGTGGTGAGCAGTTCTTC
CDR3 protein: CASSQEVTRLAGGLSGEQFF
D gene: TRBD2
V gene: TRBV14
J gene: TRBJ2-1
clone size: few

CDR3 DNA: TGTGCCAGCAGTGATCTAGCGTACAATGAGCAGTTCTTC
CDR3 protein: CASSDLAYNEQFF
D gene: .
V gene: TRBV2
J gene: TRBJ2-1
clone size: .

CDR3 DNA: TGTGCCAGCGACGGAGCGGGCGAGCAGTACTTC
CDR3 protein: CASDGAGEQYF
D gene: .
V gene: TRBV6-6
J gene: TRBJ2-7
clone size: few

CDR3 DNA: TGTGCCAGCAGTGAAGGGGTCCGGACAGTACTTAATTCCCCCCTCCACTTT
CDR3 protein: CASSEGVRTVLNSPLHF
D gene: .
V gene: TRBV6-1
J gene: TRBJ1-6
clone size: .

CDR3 DNA: TGTGCCAGTAGTATTAACCCCGGACTAGCGGGAGGATACGAGCAGTACTTC
CDR3 protein: CASSINPGLAGGYEQYF
D gene: TRBD2
V gene: TRBV19
J gene: TRBJ2-7
clone size: .

CDR3 DNA: TGTGCCAGCAGCCCCGACGTTCTAGCGGGGGGTTACAATGAGCAGTTCTTC
CDR3 protein: CASSPDVLAGGYNEQFF
D gene: TRBD2
V gene: TRBV7-2
J gene: TRBJ2-1
clone size: .

CDR3 DNA: TGTGCCAGCAGCTTAAAAAACGGGGGGGAGCTGTTTTTT
CDR3 protein: CASSLKNGGELFF
D gene: .
V gene: TRBV7-3
J gene: TRBJ2-2
clone size: .

CDR3 DNA: TGTGCCAGCAGCGTAGTCGGTAGCGGGTACCAAGAGACCCAGTACTTC
CDR3 protein: CASSVVGSGYQETQYF
D gene: TRBD2
V gene: TRBV9
J gene: TRBJ2-5
clone size: few

CDR3 DNA: TGCAGCGTTGAAAGGGGGAGGGGGAATGAGCAGTTCTTC
CDR3 protein: CSVERGRGNEQFF
D gene: .
V gene: TRBV29-1
J gene: TRBJ2-1
clone size: .

CDR3 DNA: TGTGCCAGCAGGGTCGCTCCCGAGCGAGAGACCCAGTACTTC
CDR3 protein: CASRVAPERETQYF
D gene: .
V gene: TRBV2
J gene: TRBJ2-5
clone size: few

CDR3 DNA: TGTGCCAGCAGTTATCTAGCGGGAATGCAAGAGACCCAGTACTTC
CDR3 protein: CASSYLAGMQETQYF
D gene: TRBD2
V gene: TRBV6-5
J gene: TRBJ2-5
clone size: .

CDR3 DNA: TGTGCCAGCAGAGACCCCGGGACAGGGGGATCCGAGCAGTACTTC
CDR3 protein: CASRDPGTGGSEQYF
D gene: TRBD1
V gene: TRBV2
J gene: TRBJ2-7
clone size: few

CDR3 DNA: TGTGCCAGCAGCGTAGTACCAGGGGCTGCTATGAACACTGAAGCTTTCTTT
CDR3 protein: CASSVVPGAAMNTEAFF
D gene: .
V gene: TRBV9
J gene: TRBJ1-1
clone size: .

CDR3 DNA: TGTGCCACCAGCACGGAGCGGGAGTATTACTACAATGAGCAGTTCTTC
CDR3 protein: CATSTEREYYYNEQFF
D gene: TRBD2
V gene: TRBV15
J gene: TRBJ2-1
clone size: .

CDR3 DNA: TGTGCCAGCAGTCCTTCTGGGGGCTTGGGGCAGTTCTTC
CDR3 protein: CASSPSGGLGQFF
D gene: .
V gene: TRBV6-4
J gene: TRBJ2-1
clone size: .

CDR3 DNA: TGCGCCAGCAGCTTGTCCCAGGTGGGGCGAGGAGAGACCCAGTACTTC
CDR3 protein: CASSLSQVGRGETQYF
D gene: .
V gene: TRBV5-1
J gene: TRBJ2-5
clone size: .

CDR3 DNA: TGTGCCAGCAGCTCTTTCGGGAGGGCCCCAGATACGCAGTATTTT
CDR3 protein: CASSSFGRAPDTQYF
D gene: TRBD2
V gene: TRBV5-4
J gene: TRBJ2-3
clone size: .

CDR3 DNA: TGTGCCAGCAGTTTAGCGGACTACGAGCAGTACTTC
CDR3 protein: CASSLADYEQYF
D gene: .
V gene: TRBV28
J gene: TRBJ2-7
clone size: .

CDR3 DNA: TGTGCCAGCAAGCGGGACCTAAGGGCGAACACTGAAGCTTTCTTT
CDR3 protein: CASKRDLRANTEAFF
D gene: .
V gene: TRBV7-2
J gene: TRBJ1-1
clone size: .

CDR3 DNA: TGTGCCAGCAGTCCCAAGGGGGGGATGCGGGACATTCAGTACTTC
CDR3 protein: CASSPKGGMRDIQYF
D gene: .
V gene: TRBV9
J gene: TRBJ2-4
clone size: .

CDR3 DNA: TGCGCAACCGGACTAGCGGGGGGAGATACGCAGTATTTT
CDR3 protein: CATGLAGGDTQYF
D gene: TRBD2
V gene: TRBV4-1
J gene: TRBJ2-3
clone size: .

CDR3 DNA: TGTGCCAGCAGTGGGACAGGGGGCTATGGCTACACCTTC
CDR3 protein: CASSGTGGYGYTF
D gene: TRBD1
V gene: TRBV6-1
J gene: TRBJ1-2
clone size: .

CDR3 DNA: TGCGCCAGCGCTGGCGACTCCTACGAGCAGTACTTC
CDR3 protein: CASAGDSYEQYF
D gene: .
V gene: TRBV10-2
J gene: TRBJ2-7
clone size: .